Listed here are 21 T cell receptor beta chains from one sample, sequenced in a study of Graves' ophthalmopathy and Graves' hyperthyroidism. Amplification from RNA transcripts yielded the TCR beta CDR3 regions. RT-PCR was first run with HTBI primers, then multiplex PCR in a second round. From the multiplex PCR reads, TCRdb called clonotypes with MiXCR, one entry per CDR3 protein. Among about 160,000 distinct CDR3 sequences, 30% to 45% were seen once, and the ten largest hold 8% to 9%. Sequenced input: peripheral blood. The receptors stem from a man aged 30-40 years with Graves' ophthalmopathy.

J is TRBJ2-6 and V is TRBV7-8; 10 positions match TRBD1. The V gene end was trimmed by 4 bases and the J gene end by 2 bases; junction bases not matched to a gene: 2. The germline V gene has CDR1 SGHVS and CDR2 FQNEAQ. The CDR3 is 16 residues long. The CDR3 loop reads CASSWTGGTGANVLTF. The CDR3 DNA sequence: TGTGCCAGCAGCTGGACAGGGGGAACTGGGGCCAACGTCCTGACTTTC. The variable domain in full, with the rest retrieved from reference TRBV7-8 and TRBJ2-6, is GAGVSQSPRYKVAKRGQDVALRCDPISGHVSLFWYQQALGQGPEFLTYFQNEAQLDKSGLPSDRFFAERPEGSVSTLKIQRTQQEDSAVYLCASSWTGGTGANVLTFGAGSRLTVL.

Ten or more counts support this clonotype. The genes are TRBV7-3 and TRBJ1-1; D might be TRBD1 (5 bases). Trimming left V 2 bases short and J 1 base short, with 8 bases between. This CDR3 comprises 14 residues. Germline V gene lookup returns CDR1 SGHTA and CDR2 FQGTGA. The CDR3 loop reads CASSLLGTNTEAFF. CDR3 bases: TGTGCCAGCAGCTTATTAGGGACGAACACTGAAGCTTTCTTT. The variable domain in full, with the rest retrieved from reference TRBV7-3 and TRBJ1-1, is GAGVSQTPSNKVTEKGKYVELRCDPISGHTALYWYRQSLGQGPEFLIYFQGTGAADDSGLPNDRFFAVRPEGSVSTLKIQRTERGDSAVYLCASSLLGTNTEAFFGQGTRLTVV.

This clonotype was seen repeatedly, ten times or more. This chain links TRBV18 with TRBJ1-2; D ambiguous. CDR3 length: 14 residues. The V and J ends lost 2 bases and 4 bases respectively, with 11 bases between them. Germline assignment: CDR1 KGHSH and CDR2 LQKENI. For the CDR3, the DNA is TGTGCCAGCTCACCAAGGCCCTCTGGCTATGGCTACACCTTC. This translates into CASSPRPSGYGYTF.

At least ten counts were recorded for this clonotype. V usage is TRBV6-1 and J usage is TRBJ1-2; perhaps TRBD1 as D (6 bases). Germline assignment: CDR1 MNHNS and CDR2 SASEGT. With 6 bases removed from V and 8 bases from J, the gap between germline ends came to 7 bases. CDR3 length: 10 amino acids. The CDR3 loop reads CASSDRGYTF. The CDR3 DNA reads TGTGCCAGCAGCGACAGGGGCTACACCTTC.

This clonotype was seen a few times. V gene TRBV30 combines with J gene TRBJ2-4; 9 nucleotides agree with TRBD1. V lost 0 bases to trimming and J lost 6 bases; unmatched junction nucleotides: 0. Germline-derived CDR1 and CDR2 are GTSNPN and SVGIG (reference sequence). There are 13 residues in the CDR3. DNA of the CDR3: TGTGCCTGGAGTGTACAGGGGGCAAACATTCAGTACTTC. It specifies CAWSVQGANIQYF.

The genes are TRBV6-1 and TRBJ2-7; D assignment may be TRBD1 or TRBD2 (5 bases each). There are 14 residues in the CDR3. The V end lost 0 bases, the J end lost 9 bases, and 15 bases lay between the germline ends. From germline, CDR1 is MNHNS and CDR2 SASEGT. The CDR3 protein is CASSEAGRPVRQYF. In nucleotides, the CDR3 is TGTGCCAGCAGTGAAGCGGGACGGCCGGTCAGGCAGTACTTC.

The genes are TRBV12-3 or TRBV12-4 and TRBJ2-4, with a tentative D call TRBD2 (6 bases). The CDR3 totals 15 residues. V shed 2 bases and J shed 2 bases, with 10 bases lying between them. For the CDR3, the DNA is TGTGCCAGCAGTTTAATGGGGGGAACCAAAAACATTCAGTACTTC. Translation gives CASSLMGGTKNIQYF.

The V call is TRBV12-3 or TRBV12-4, the J call TRBJ1-5, with D possibly matching TRBD1 (5 bases). V was shortened by 3 bases and J by 6 bases, with 15 bases between the two germline ends. CDR3 length: 15 amino acids. The CDR3: CASSFTAGKGQPQHF. For the CDR3, the DNA is TGTGCCAGCAGTTTTACGGCAGGGAAGGGTCAGCCCCAGCATTTT.

The chain links TRBV6-1 to TRBJ1-6, with a weak D call TRBD1 (6 bases). The length of the CDR3 is 15 residues. V was pared by 4 bases and J by 3 bases, with 10 bases between. Looked up from germline, CDR1 is MNHNS and CDR2 is SASEGT. Written as DNA, the CDR3 is TGTGCCAGCAGTGGAGGACAGAACTATAATTCACCCCTCCACTTT. Its protein is CASSGGQNYNSPLHF.

This clonotype was seen at least ten times. CDR3 DNA: TGCGCCAGCAGCGGTGGACAGGGGAGGATAAACACTGAAGCTTTCTTT. It is translated as CASSGGQGRINTEAFF. This sequence joins TRBV5-1 and TRBJ1-1; 9 bases map to TRBD1. Unmatched junction bases numbered 9, after V lost 4 bases and J lost 2 bases. The CDR3 contains 16 residues. The germline V gene encodes CDR1 SGHRS and CDR2 YFSETQ.

The CDR3 coding sequence is TGTGCCAGTAGTATGGACAGAGAAGAGACCCAGTACTTC. This sequence encodes CASSMDREETQYF. The rearrangement joins TRBV19 to TRBJ2-5, with a tentative D call TRBD1 (6 bases). CDR3 length equals 13 residues. The germline V gene encodes CDR1 LNHDA and CDR2 SQIVND (reference sequence). The germline V and J ends were trimmed by 3 bases and 3 bases, with 8 bases remaining between them.

This chain links TRBV19 with TRBJ2-5, with 7 positions matching TRBD2. Germline trimming cut 4 bases from V and 3 bases from J; bases unmatched to any gene: 5. The germline CDR1 and CDR2 sequences are LNHDA and SQIVND (reference sequence). The CDR3 is made up of 14 amino acids. CDR3 in DNA: TGTGCCAGTAGTAGGCGGGAGAATAAAGAGACCCAGTACTTC. Encoded protein: CASSRRENKETQYF.

This clonotype was counted many times. The chain has TRBV2 and TRBJ2-7; no clear D gene. With 9 bases removed from V and 5 bases from J, the gap between germline ends came to 14 bases. Looked up from germline, CDR1 is SNHLY and CDR2 is FYNNEI. CDR3 size: 12 residues. CDR3 region: CARYGPGHEQYF. The CDR3, as DNA: TGTGCCAGATACGGGCCAGGCCACGAGCAGTACTTC.

V usage is TRBV7-2 and J usage is TRBJ2-5, with D possibly being TRBD1 (6 bases). The CDR3 has 14 amino acids. The V and J ends lost 1 base and 0 bases respectively, with 6 bases between them. Germline CDR1 SGHTA, CDR2 FQGNSA. CDR3 DNA sequence: TGTGCCAGCAGCTTAGGGGACAACCAAGAGACCCAGTACTTC. This gives the protein CASSLGDNQETQYF.

This clonotype showed up many times. The chain carries TRBV6-4 and TRBJ2-3; TRBD2 aligns across 9 bases. The CDR3 is made up of 16 amino acids. Germline values: CDR1 MRHNA, CDR2 SNTAGT. V was pared by 5 bases and J by 2 bases, with 8 bases of the junction left unmatched. The CDR3 sequence is CASSPIAGGVTDTQYF. The CDR3 nucleotides are TGTGCCAGCAGTCCTATCGCGGGAGGGGTCACAGATACGCAGTATTTT.

The chain recombines TRBV28 with TRBJ1-1, with a possible D match to TRBD1 (6 bases). The germline gives CDR1 MDHEN, CDR2 SYDVKM. This CDR3 contains 14 residues. V was pared by 6 bases and J by 1 base, with 12 bases between. The chain's CDR3 is CASRAGTSNTEAFF. The CDR3 DNA reads as TGTGCCAGCAGAGCCGGGACATCGAACACTGAAGCTTTCTTT.

This clonotype was seen many times. The V and J genes are TRBV12-3 or TRBV12-4 and TRBJ2-5, with TRBD1 as a possible D gene (6 bases). The V and J ends lost 3 bases and 5 bases respectively, with 13 bases between them. CDR3 size: 14 residues. For the CDR3, the DNA is TGTGCCAGCAGTTTCATTGGTCAGGGGGAGACCCAGTACTTC. This encodes CASSFIGQGETQYF.

This clonotype was detected ten times or more. The chain recombines TRBV12-3 or TRBV12-4 with TRBJ1-6; D might be TRBD1 (5 bases). The CDR3 runs 15 residues. V was clipped by 7 bases and J by 7 bases, with 17 bases between them. CDR3 amino acids: CASTPDWGGNSPLHF. The CDR3 nucleotides are TGTGCCAGCACCCCAGACTGGGGGGGAAATTCACCCCTCCACTTT.

This chain connects TRBV12-3 or TRBV12-4 to TRBJ1-1; D is undetermined. The CDR3 is 16 residues long. Trimming took off 4 bases at V and 1 base at J, with 16 bases between the two ends. This CDR3 is CASSSTSGLRNTEAFF. The CDR3 nucleotides read TGTGCCAGCAGTTCCACATCAGGACTCCGGAACACTGAAGCTTTCTTT.

V and J are TRBV12-3 or TRBV12-4 and TRBJ2-7, with 12 bases that match TRBD1. The ends lost 5 bases at V and 7 bases at J; junction bases unmatched: 3. The CDR3 has 13 residues. The CDR3 loop reads CASSGTGGNEQYF. The CDR3, as DNA: TGTGCCAGCAGTGGGACAGGGGGCAATGAGCAGTACTTC.

The chain couples TRBV7-2 to TRBJ2-5, with TRBD1 identical over 7 bases. The CDR3 consists of 17 residues. The junction had 16 bases not matched to a gene; V was cut back by 4 bases and J by 5 bases. CDR1 and CDR2 (germline): SGHTA, FQGNSA. Here the CDR3 reads CASSSWDRGHSRETQYF. Written as DNA, the CDR3 is TGTGCCAGCAGCTCGTGGGACAGAGGACATAGTAGGGAGACCCAGTACTTC.